This T cell receptor beta chain derives from a study of cytomegalovirus exposure and HLA in healthy donors. CDR1 SGHVS and CDR2 FQNEAQ come from the germline V gene. V was pared by 1 base and J by 3 bases, with 13 bases between. CDR3 length: 15 amino acids. Study-wide findings and caveats: Reports indicate that TCR beta sequences accurately predicted the HLA-A and HLA-B alleles of most subjects. According to an earlier analysis, most TCR beta V segments yielded productive rearrangements about 90% or about 30% of the time.

Vbeta (60) and Jbeta (13) primers were used in the PCR. Source study methods: Counted up in a later analysis, unique TCR beta chains came to 65 million to 80 million, with about 9.9 million shared. Only in-frame clones appear in the TCRdb table, and some are missing; sequencing was by immunoSEQ multiplex PCR. The DNA gave D and trimming, while V, J and clone size come from that table. The data show about 82,000 clones, with around 70% seen just once and 6.2% held by the top ten. Comment on this clone: Its antigen is not identified.

This chain joins TRBV7-8 and TRBJ2-7, with D perhaps TRBD2 (6 bases). This receptor was obtained from a woman aged 45 to 65 in good health and CMV-seropositive. Sequenced input: PBMCs. In DNA form, the CDR3 reads TGTGCCAGCAGCTTAGGGGCGGGGCAGATCTACGAGCAGTACTTC. Encoded protein: CASSLGAGQIYEQYF.